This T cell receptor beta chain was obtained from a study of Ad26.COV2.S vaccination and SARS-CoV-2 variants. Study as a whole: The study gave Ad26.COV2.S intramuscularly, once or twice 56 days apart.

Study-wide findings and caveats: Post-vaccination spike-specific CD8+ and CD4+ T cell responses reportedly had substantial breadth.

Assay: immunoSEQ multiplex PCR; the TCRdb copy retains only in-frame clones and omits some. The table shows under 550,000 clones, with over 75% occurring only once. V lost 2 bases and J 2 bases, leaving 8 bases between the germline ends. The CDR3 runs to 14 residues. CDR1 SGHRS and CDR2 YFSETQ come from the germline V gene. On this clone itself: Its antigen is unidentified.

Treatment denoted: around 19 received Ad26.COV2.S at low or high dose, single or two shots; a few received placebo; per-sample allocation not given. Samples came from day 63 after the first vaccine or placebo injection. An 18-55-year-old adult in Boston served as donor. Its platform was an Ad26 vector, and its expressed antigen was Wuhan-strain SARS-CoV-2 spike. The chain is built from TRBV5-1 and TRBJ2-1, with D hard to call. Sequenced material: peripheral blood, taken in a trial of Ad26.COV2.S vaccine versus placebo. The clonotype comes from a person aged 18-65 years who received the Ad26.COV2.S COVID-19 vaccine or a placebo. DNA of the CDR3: TGCGCCAGCAGCTTAGGGCCGACCTACAATGAGCAGTTCTTC. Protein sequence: CASSLGPTYNEQFF.